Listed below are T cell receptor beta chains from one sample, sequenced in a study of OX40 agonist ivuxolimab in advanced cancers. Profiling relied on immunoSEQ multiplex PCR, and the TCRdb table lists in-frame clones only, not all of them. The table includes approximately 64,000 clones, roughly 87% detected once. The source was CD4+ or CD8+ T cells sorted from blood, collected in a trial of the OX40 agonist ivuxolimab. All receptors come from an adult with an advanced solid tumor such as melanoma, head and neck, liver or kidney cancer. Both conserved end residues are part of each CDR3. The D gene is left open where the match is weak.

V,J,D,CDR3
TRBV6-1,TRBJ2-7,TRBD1,CASRVTGGLFSEQYF
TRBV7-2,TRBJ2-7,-,CASSLASGGWASYEQYF
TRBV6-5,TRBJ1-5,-,CASSTQTDQPQHF
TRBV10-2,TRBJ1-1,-,CASSIRENTEAFF
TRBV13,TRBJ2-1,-,CASSLVSRRAEQFF
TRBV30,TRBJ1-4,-,CAWSNLKEKLFF
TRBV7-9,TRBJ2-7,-,CASTQGGLRSYEQYF
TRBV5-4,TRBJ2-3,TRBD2,CASSSTSGVSTDTQYF
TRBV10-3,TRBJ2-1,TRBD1,CAISESSGRGLDEQFF
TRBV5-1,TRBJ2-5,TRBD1,CASSLAGQGQETQYF
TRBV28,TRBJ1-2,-,CASTKGGPYGYTF
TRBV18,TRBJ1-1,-,CASSPPNRFSGDPRLLGAEAFF
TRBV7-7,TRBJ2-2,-,CASSFNLAGELFF
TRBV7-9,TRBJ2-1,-,CASREGAYNEQFF
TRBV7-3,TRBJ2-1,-,CASSTRLGNEQFF
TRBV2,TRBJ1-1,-,CASIKDVGRDTEAFF
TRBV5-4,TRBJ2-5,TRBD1,CASSVDTGVGETQYF
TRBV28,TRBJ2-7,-,CASSLSGPLIGQYF
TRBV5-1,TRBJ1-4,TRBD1,CASSRGQGRSEKLFF
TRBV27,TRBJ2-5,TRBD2,CASRPGRTSGSGGETQYF
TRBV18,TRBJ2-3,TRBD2,CASSPEREGRNTQYF
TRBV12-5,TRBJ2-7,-,CASGLALGAEQYF
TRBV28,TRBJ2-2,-,CASSFWPRGTNTGELFF
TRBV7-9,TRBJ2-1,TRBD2,CASSLGLAGGNEQFF
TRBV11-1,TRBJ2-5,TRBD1,CASSPGTAPQETQYF
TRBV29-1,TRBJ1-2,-,CSVEGYLYGYTF
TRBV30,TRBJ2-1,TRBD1,CAWIWGRGRNEQFF
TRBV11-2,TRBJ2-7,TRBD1,CASSSITGGRYEQYF
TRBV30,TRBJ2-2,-,CAWNRGQGVAGELFF